These T cell receptor beta chains were read from a single sample in a study of T cell responses to AZD1222 COVID-19 vaccine. Profiling relied on immunoSEQ multiplex PCR, and the TCRdb table lists in-frame clones only, not all of them. The sample has under 150,000 clones, roughly 90% seen once. The input for sequencing was peripheral blood, taken on day 0 of AZD1222 vaccination. The receptors stem from an adult in good health. CDR3s include the opening cysteine and the closing phenylalanine or tryptophan. Each record gives: V gene, CDR3 protein.

TRBV7-9 | CASSPRGTSLEQYF
TRBV12-1 | CASSRPPSGTVSF
TRBV4-1 | CASSQVGDNEQFF
TRBV5-5 | CASSSIQGRIGLFF
TRBV5-4 | CASSFDSAEWNEQFF
TRBV10-3 | CAMGSGSWYNEQFF
TRBV7-6 | CASSPGEGNTIYF
TRBV7-3 | CASSLMNTDTQYF
TRBV28 | CASSSPNPGGEKLFF
TRBV5-1 | CASSQTTTLGEQYF
TRBV19 | CASSIVAVTYNEQFF
TRBV2 | CANSDSSTDTQYF
TRBV29-1 | CSATSTGPNQPQHF